Here is one T cell receptor (beta chain) with its context. Its antigen is as yet unknown. This specimen belongs to a study of blood T cells in healthy people across ages. Whole-study findings and limits: PBMCs left unsorted prevented a conclusive naive versus antigen-experienced comparison.

Primers used in a second PCR of roughly 7 to 12 cycles were a sample-barcoded 5' primer and a J-beta primer mix. TCRdb redid the calling of the 5' RACE reads with MiXCR, one entry per CDR3 protein. The sample has about 670,000 distinct CDR3 sequences, roughly half seen once; the top ten hold 13%. This CDR3 has 14 residues. Germline CDR1 is SGHTA and CDR2 is FQGNSA. V was pared by 0 bases and J by 8 bases, with 7 bases of the junction left unmatched. The rearrangement joins TRBV7-2 to TRBJ2-7; 7 bases are a match to TRBD2. The specimen was blood. This clonotype was sampled from a woman older than 75 in good health. Here the CDR3 reads CASSLAHRGVKQYF. The CDR3 DNA reads as TGTGCCAGCAGCTTAGCTCATCGGGGGGTGAAGCAGTACTTC.